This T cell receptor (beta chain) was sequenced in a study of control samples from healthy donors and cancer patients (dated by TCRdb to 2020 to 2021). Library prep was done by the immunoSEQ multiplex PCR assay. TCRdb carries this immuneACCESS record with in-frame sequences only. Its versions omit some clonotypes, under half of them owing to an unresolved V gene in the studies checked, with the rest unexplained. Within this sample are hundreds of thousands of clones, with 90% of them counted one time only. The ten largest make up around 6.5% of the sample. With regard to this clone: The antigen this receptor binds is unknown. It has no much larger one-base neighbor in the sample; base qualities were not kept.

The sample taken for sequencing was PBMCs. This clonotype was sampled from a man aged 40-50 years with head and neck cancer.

Here the CDR3 is given as CASSRWDSPYEQYF. The DNA is TGTGCCAGCAGCAGATGGGACAGTCCCTACGAGCAGTACTTC. The sequence is built from TRBV7-9 and TRBJ2-7; TRBD1 lines up with 7 middle nucleotides. The CDR3 contains 14 residues, cysteine and phenylalanine counted. The retained sequence is limited to the CDR3, 42 bases, with the frame set at the first base. At the junction V is shortened by 5 bases and J by 2 bases; bases outside the gene matches: 6. The germline V gene (reference sequence) provides CDR1 SEHNR and CDR2 FQNEAQ.